This T cell receptor (beta chain) was captured in a study of radiation and T cells in renal cell carcinoma. The wider study: Nephrectomy followed 15 Gy stereotactic body radiation by 4 weeks. The study's findings and limits: From baseline, blood top tumor clonotypes peaked at 2 weeks post-radiation. No pretreatment tumor biopsies were available for baseline clonotypes.

The ends were cut back, 2 bases at V and 0 bases at J, with 9 bases in the middle. CDR3 length equals 16 residues. The germline gives CDR1 SGHDT, CDR2 YYEEEE. Time point denoted: baseline pretreatment blood. Stated treatment: 15 Gy SBRT to primary tumor, nephrectomy 4 weeks later. Radiation-treated patients gave blood at baseline, week 2 and week 4. The protocol was immunoSEQ multiplex PCR, while the TCRdb copy is restricted to in-frame clones and leaves out a portion. The sample holds some 110,000 clones; approximately 82% are singletons and the top ten take about 3%. A note on this clone: Its antigen is as yet unknown.

This clonotype was obtained from a woman aged 60-75 years with renal cell carcinoma. The starting material was blood, obtained from a patient whose treatment included radiotherapy and nephrectomy. The chain couples TRBV5-6 to TRBJ2-6; D not resolved. The CDR3 loop is CASSFGLHSGANVLTF. The CDR3 bases are TGTGCCAGCAGCTTCGGGCTGCACTCTGGGGCCAACGTCCTGACTTTC.